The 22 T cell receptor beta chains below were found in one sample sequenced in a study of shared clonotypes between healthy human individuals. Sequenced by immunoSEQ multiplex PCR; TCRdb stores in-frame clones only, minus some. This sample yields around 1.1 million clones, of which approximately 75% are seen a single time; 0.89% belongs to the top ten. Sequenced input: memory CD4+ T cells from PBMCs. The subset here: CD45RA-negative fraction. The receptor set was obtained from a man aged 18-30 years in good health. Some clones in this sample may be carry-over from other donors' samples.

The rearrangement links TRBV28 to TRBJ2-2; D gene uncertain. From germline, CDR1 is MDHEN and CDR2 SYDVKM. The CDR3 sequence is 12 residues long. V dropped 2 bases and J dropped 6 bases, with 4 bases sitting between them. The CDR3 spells CASSLMAGELFF. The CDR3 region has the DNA TGTGCCAGCAGTTTAATGGCCGGGGAGCTGTTTTTT.

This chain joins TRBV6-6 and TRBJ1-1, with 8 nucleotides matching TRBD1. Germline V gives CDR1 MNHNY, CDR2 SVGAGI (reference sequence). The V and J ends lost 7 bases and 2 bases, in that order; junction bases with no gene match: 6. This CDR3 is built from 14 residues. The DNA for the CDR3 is TGTGCCAGCAATCAGGGACAGGACAACACTGAAGCTTTCTTT. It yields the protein CASNQGQDNTEAFF.

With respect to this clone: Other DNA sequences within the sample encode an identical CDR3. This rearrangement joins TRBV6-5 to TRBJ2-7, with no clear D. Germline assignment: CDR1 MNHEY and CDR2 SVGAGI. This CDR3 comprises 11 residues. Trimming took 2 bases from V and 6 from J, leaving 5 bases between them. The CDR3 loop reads CASSYGPEQYF. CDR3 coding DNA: TGTGCCAGCAGTTACGGCCCCGAGCAGTACTTC.

The CDR3 reads CASSFRDRVAYQPQHF. CDR3 in DNA: TGTGCCAGCAGCTTCCGGGACAGGGTAGCTTACCAGCCCCAGCATTTT. The chain joins TRBV5-7 to TRBJ1-5; 9 positions agree with TRBD1. TRBV5-7 is marked as an open reading frame, function uncertain. The CDR3 is 16 amino acids. V lost 2 bases to trimming and J lost 7 bases; unmatched junction nucleotides: 10.

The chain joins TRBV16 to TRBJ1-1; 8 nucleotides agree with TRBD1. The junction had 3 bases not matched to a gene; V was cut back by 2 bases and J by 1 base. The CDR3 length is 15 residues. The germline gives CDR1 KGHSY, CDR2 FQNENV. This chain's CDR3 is CASSQAQGGNTEAFF. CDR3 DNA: TGTGCCAGCAGCCAAGCACAGGGGGGGAACACTGAAGCTTTCTTT.

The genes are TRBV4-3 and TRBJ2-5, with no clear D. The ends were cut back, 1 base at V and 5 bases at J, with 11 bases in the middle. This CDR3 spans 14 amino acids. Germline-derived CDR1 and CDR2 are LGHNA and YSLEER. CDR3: CASSQGLYGETQYF. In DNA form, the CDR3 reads TGCGCCAGCAGCCAAGGACTGTATGGGGAGACCCAGTACTTC.

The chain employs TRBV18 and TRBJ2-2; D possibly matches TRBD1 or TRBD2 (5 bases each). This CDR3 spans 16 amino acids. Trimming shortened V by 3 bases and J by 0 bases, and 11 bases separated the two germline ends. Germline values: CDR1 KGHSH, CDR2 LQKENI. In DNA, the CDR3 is TGTGCCAGCTCACCGATGGGGGTACCGAACACCGGGGAGCTGTTTTTT. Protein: CASSPMGVPNTGELFF.

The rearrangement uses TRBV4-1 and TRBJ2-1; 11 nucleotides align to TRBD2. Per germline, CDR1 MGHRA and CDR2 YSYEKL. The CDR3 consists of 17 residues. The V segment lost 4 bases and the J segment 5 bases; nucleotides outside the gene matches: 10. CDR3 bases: TGCGCCAGCAGCCGACTCCCCGGGACTAGCGGAGACAATGAGCAGTTCTTC. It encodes CASSRLPGTSGDNEQFF.

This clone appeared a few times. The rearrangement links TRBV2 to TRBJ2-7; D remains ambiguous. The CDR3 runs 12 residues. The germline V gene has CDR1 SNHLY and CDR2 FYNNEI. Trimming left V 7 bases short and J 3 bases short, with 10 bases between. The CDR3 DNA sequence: TGTGCCAGCAAGTCTTCGGGCTACGAGCAGTACTTC. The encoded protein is CASKSSGYEQYF. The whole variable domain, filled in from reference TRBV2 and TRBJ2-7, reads EPEVTQTPSHQVTQMGQEVILRCVPISNHLYFYWYRQILGQKVEFLVSFYNNEISEKSEIFDDQFSVERPDGSNFTLKIRSTKLEDSAMYFCASKSSGYEQYFGPGTRLTVT.

CDR3 DNA sequence: TGTGCCAGCAGCTCCGGTGGGGCTGGGACCTACAATGAGCAGTTCTTC. Its translation: CASSSGGAGTYNEQFF. The chain couples TRBV5-4 to TRBJ2-1, with D possibly matching TRBD1 (5 bases). Germline V gene sequence: CDR1 SGHNT, CDR2 YYREEE (reference sequence). Between the trimmed V and J ends, which lost 3 bases and 2 bases, there was a span of 15 bases. CDR3 length: 16 amino acids.

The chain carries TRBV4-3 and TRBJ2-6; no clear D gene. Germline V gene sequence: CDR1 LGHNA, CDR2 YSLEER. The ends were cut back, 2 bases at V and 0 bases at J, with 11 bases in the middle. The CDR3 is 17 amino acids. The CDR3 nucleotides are TGCGCCAGCAGCCAACAACTTCCCACCTCTGGGGCCAACGTCCTGACTTTC. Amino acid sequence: CASSQQLPTSGANVLTF.

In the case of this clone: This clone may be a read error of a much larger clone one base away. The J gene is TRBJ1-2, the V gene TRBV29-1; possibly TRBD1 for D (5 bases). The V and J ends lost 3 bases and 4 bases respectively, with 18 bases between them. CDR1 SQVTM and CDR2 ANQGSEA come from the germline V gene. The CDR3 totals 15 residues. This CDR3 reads CSVDGGARASYGYTF. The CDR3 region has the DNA TGCAGCGTTGATGGAGGGGCAAGAGCTAGCTATGGCTACACCTTC.

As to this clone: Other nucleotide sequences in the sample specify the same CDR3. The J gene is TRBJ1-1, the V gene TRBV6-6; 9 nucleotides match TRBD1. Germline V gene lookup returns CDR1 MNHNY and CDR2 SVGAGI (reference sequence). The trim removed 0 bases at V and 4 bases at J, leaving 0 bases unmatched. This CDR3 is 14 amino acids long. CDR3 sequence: CASSYSTGGTEAFF. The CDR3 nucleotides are TGTGCCAGCAGTTACTCGACAGGGGGCACTGAAGCTTTCTTT.

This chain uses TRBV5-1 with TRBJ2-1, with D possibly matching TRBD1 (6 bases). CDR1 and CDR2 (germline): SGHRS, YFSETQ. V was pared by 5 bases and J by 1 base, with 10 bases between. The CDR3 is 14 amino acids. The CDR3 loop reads CASRWQGSYNEQFF. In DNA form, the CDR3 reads TGCGCCAGCAGATGGCAGGGGTCCTACAATGAGCAGTTCTTC.

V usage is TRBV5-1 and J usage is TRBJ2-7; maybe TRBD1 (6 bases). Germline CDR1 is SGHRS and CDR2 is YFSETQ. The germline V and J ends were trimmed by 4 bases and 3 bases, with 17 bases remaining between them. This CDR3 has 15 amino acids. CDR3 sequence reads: CASSPGTPWSYEQYF. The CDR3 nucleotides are TGCGCCAGCAGCCCCGGGACACCCTGGAGCTACGAGCAGTACTTC.

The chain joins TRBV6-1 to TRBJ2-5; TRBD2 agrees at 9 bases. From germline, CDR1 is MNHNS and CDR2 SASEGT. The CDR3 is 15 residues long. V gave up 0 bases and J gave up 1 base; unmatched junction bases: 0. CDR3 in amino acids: CASSEASGSQETQYF. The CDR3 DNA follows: TGTGCCAGCAGTGAAGCTAGCGGGAGCCAAGAGACCCAGTACTTC.

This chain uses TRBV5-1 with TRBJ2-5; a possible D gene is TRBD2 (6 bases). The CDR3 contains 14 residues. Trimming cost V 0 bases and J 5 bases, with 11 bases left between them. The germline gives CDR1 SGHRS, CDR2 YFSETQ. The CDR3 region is CASSLEGLWETQYF. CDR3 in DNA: TGCGCCAGCAGCTTGGAGGGACTGTGGGAGACCCAGTACTTC.

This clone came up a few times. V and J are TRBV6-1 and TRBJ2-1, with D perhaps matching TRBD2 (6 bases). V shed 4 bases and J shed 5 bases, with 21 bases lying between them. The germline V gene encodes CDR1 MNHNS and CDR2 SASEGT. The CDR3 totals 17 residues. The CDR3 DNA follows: TGTGCCAGCAGTGGTGCCTTACTAGCTACGACCGACAATGAGCAGTTCTTC. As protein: CASSGALLATTDNEQFF.

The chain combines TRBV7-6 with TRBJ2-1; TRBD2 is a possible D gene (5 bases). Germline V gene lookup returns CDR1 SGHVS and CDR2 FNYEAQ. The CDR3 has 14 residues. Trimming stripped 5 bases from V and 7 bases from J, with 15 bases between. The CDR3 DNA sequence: TGTGCCAGCAGCCACGGCGGGCCTAGTAATGAGCAGTTCTTC. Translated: CASSHGGPSNEQFF.

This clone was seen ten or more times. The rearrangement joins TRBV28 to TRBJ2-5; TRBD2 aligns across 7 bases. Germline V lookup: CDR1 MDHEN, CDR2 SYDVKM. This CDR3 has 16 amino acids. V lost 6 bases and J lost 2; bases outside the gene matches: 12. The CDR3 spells CASSRPGLADQETQYF. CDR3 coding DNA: TGTGCCAGCAGCCGCCCAGGGCTAGCGGATCAAGAGACCCAGTACTTC.

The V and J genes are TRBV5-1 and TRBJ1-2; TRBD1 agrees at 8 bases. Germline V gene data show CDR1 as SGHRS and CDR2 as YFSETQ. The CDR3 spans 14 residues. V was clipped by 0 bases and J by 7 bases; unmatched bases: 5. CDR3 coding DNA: TGCGCCAGCAGCTTGGGGACAGGGCCGAGTGGCTACACCTTC. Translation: CASSLGTGPSGYTF.

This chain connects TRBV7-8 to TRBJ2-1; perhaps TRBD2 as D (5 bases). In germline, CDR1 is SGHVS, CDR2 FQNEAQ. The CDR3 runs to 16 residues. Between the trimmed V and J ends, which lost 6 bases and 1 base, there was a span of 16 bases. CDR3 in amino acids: CASSYPHGGSYNEQFF. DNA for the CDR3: TGTGCCAGCAGTTACCCTCACGGAGGTTCCTACAATGAGCAGTTCTTC.